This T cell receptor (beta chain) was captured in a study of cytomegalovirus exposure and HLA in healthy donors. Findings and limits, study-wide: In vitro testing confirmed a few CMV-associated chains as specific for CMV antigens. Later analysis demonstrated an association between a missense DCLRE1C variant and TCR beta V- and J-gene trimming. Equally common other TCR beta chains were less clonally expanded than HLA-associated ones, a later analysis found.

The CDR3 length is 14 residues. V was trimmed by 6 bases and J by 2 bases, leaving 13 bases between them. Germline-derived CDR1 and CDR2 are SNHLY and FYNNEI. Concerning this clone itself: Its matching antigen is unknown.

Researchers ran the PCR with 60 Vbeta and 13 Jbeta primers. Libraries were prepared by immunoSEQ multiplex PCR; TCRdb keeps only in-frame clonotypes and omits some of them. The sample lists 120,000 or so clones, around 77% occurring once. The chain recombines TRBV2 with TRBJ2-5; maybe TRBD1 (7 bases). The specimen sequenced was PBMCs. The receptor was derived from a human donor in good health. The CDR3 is CASSKSGGQETQYF. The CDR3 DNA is TGTGCCAGCAGCAAATCAGGGGGGCAAGAGACCCAGTACTTC.